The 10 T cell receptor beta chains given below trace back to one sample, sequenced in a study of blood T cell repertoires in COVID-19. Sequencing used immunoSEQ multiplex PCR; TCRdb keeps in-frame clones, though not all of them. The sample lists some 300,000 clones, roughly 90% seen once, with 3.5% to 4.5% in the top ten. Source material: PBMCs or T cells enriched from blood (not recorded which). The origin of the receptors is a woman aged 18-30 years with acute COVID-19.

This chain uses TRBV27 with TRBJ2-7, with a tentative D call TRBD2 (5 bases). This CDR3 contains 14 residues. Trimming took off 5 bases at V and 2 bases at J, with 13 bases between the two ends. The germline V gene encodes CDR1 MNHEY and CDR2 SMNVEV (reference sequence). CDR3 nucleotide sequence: TGTGCCAGCAGTCCCTCCGCGGGCGCCTACGAGCAGTACTTC. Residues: CASSPSAGAYEQYF.

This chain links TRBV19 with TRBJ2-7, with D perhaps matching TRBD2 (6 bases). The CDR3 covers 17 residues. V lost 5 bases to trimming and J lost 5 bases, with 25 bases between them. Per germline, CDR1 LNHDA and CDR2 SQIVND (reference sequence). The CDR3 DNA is TGTGCCAGTAGTTTCTTCCTGGGACTTCCCTTCTCAGACGAGCAGTACTTC. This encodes CASSFFLGLPFSDEQYF.

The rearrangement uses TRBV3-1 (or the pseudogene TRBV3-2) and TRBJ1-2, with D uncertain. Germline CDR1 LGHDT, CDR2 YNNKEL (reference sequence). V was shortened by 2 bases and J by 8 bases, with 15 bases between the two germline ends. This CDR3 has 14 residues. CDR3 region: CASSQREDQRGYTF. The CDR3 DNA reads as TGTGCCAGCAGCCAAAGGGAGGACCAAAGGGGCTACACCTTC.

CDR3 protein: CASGASGSHEQFF. The CDR3 nucleotides are TGCGCCAGCGGGGCTAGCGGGAGCCATGAGCAGTTCTTC. V gene TRBV5-1 combines with J gene TRBJ2-1; 10 bases align to TRBD2. Per the germline V gene, CDR1 is SGHRS and CDR2 is YFSETQ. The CDR3 runs to 13 residues. J was trimmed by 8 bases and V by 7 bases; bases with no gene match: 6.

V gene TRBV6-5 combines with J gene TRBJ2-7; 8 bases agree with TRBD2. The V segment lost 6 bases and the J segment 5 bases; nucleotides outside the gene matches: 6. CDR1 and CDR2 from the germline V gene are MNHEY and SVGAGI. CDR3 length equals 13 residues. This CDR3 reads CASRGGRTDEQYF. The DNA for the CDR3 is TGTGCCAGCAGGGGCGGGAGGACCGACGAGCAGTACTTC.

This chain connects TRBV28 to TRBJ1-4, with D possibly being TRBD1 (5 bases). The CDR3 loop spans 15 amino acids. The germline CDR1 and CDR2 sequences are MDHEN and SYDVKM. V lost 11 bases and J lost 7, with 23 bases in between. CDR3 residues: CAASGQGLIGEKLFF. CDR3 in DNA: TGTGCCGCCTCAGGGCAGGGTTTAATAGGTGAAAAACTGTTTTTT.

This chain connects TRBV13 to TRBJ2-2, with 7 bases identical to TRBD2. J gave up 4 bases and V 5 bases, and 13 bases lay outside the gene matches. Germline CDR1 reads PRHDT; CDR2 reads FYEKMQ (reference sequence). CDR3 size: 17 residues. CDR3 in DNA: TGTGCCAGCAGCCAGACTGGACTAGGAGTCTTCACCGGGGAGCTGTTTTTT. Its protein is CASSQTGLGVFTGELFF.

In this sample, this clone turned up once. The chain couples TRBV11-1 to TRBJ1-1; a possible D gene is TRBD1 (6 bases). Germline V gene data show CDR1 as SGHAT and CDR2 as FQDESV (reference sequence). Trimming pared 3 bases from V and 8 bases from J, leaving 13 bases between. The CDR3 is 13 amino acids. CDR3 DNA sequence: TGTGCCAGCAGCTTCGACAGGATCACCGAAGCTTTCTTT. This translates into CASSFDRITEAFF.

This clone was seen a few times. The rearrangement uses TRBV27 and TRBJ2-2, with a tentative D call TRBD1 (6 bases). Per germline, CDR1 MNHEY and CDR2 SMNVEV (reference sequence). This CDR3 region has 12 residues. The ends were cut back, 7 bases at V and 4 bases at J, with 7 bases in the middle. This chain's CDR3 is CASKGVTGELFF. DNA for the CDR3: TGTGCCAGCAAGGGGGTCACCGGGGAGCTGTTTTTT.

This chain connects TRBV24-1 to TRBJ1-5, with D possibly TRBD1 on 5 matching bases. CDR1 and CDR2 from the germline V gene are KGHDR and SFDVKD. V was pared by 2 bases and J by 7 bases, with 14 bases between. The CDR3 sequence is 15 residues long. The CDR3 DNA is TGTGCCACCAGTGATTCCGGCAGGTCAGGGCAGCCCCAGCATTTT. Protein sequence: CATSDSGRSGQPQHF.